Below, 8 T cell receptor beta chains from the same sample are listed, as sequenced in a study of post-analysis software for immune sequencing data. cDNA libraries for TCR beta contained unique molecular identifiers. MiXCR was run by TCRdb on the PCR reads, yielding one entry per CDR3 protein. The sample records 380,000 or so distinct CDR3 sequences, around 33% being singletons. These receptors lack a known antigen. Study conclusions and caveats: When patients were compared with controls, about 5 TRBV segments were more frequent, TRBV5-6, TRBV5-1 and TRBV20-1 among them.

Sequenced: blood. The receptor set was obtained from a girl aged 5-17 years with multiple sclerosis.

The V call is TRBV3-1, the J call TRBJ2-1; TRBD2 matches 9 bases. This CDR3 region has 16 residues. Unmatched junction bases numbered 2, after V lost 2 bases and J lost 0 bases. Per germline, CDR1 LGHDT and CDR2 YNNKEL (reference sequence). This CDR3 reads CASSQSGGSSYNEQFF. The CDR3 bases are TGTGCCAGCAGCCAAAGCGGGGGGAGCTCCTACAATGAGCAGTTCTTC.

This clonotype was seen a handful of times. CDR3 residues: CASSFGDTEAFF. CDR3 DNA: TGTGCCAGCAGTTTCGGGGACACTGAAGCTTTCTTT. This chain links TRBV12-3 or TRBV12-4 with TRBJ1-1; D gene unclear. Trimming shortened V by 3 bases and J by 3 bases, and 5 bases separated the two germline ends. The CDR3 contains 12 residues.

In regard to this clonotype: The junction departs from the called germline gene at one end, perhaps through a read error. This chain links TRBV10-2 with TRBJ2-1; 8 positions match TRBD1. CDR1 and CDR2 from the germline V gene are WSHSY and SAAADI. This CDR3 has 17 residues. CDR3 in amino acids: CASREYRGDFRSNEQFF. The CDR3 DNA is TGCGCCAGCAGAGAGTACAGGGGGGACTTTCGATCGAATGAGCAGTTCTTC.

Comments on this clonotype: The junction and the germline gene differ at one end; a read error may be behind it. The rearrangement uses TRBV15 and TRBJ2-7; D remains unclear. This CDR3 comprises 14 residues. From germline, CDR1 is LNHNV and CDR2 YYDKDF (reference sequence). The CDR3 region has the DNA TGTGCCACCAACAGAGAGACTTCCCATGGCGAGCAGTACTTC. This encodes CATNRETSHGEQYF.

The gene calls are TRBV3-1 and TRBJ1-2; a weak D match, TRBD1 (5 bases). Trimming cost V 1 base and J 6 bases, with 15 bases left between them. The V gene's germline CDR1 is LGHDT and CDR2 YNNKEL (reference sequence). This CDR3 is built from 15 residues. Written as DNA, the CDR3 is TGTGCCAGCAGCCAAGCCCCCGGGGGGTTCGATGGCTACACCTTC. This translates into CASSQAPGGFDGYTF.

The chain employs TRBV20-1 and TRBJ1-1; D is uncertain. The ends were cut back, 0 bases at V and 1 base at J, with 15 bases in the middle. This CDR3 region has 16 residues. Germline V lookup: CDR1 DFQATT, CDR2 SNEGSKA (reference sequence). DNA of the CDR3: TGCAGTGCTAGAGATACCCCCCCGGGCCCGAACACTGAAGCTTTCTTT. Encoded protein: CSARDTPPGPNTEAFF.

V is TRBV25-1 and J is TRBJ1-6; D remains ambiguous. The CDR3 is made up of 13 amino acids. Germline CDR1 and CDR2: MGHDK and SYGVNS. V was pared by 0 bases and J by 10 bases, with 7 bases between. The CDR3 sequence: CASSEYVASPLHF. The CDR3 bases are TGTGCCAGCAGTGAATATGTGGCCTCACCCCTCCACTTT. Variable domain in full (rest from reference TRBV25-1 and TRBJ1-6): EADIYQTPRYLVIGTGKKITLECSQTMGHDKMYWYQQDPGMELHLIHYSYGVNSTEKGDLSSESTVSRIRTEHFPLTLESARPSHTSQYLCASSEYVASPLHFGNGTRLTVT.

This clonotype occurred a few times. The V call is TRBV12-3 or TRBV12-4, the J call TRBJ1-5, with D possibly TRBD1 on 5 matching bases. Trimming stripped 6 bases from V and 7 bases from J, with 28 bases between. CDR3 length equals 18 residues. The DNA of the CDR3 is TGTGCCAGCAGACTCTACATACTTGGGTCCGGGACTAGGCAGCCCCAGCATTTT. Its protein product is CASRLYILGSGTRQPQHF.